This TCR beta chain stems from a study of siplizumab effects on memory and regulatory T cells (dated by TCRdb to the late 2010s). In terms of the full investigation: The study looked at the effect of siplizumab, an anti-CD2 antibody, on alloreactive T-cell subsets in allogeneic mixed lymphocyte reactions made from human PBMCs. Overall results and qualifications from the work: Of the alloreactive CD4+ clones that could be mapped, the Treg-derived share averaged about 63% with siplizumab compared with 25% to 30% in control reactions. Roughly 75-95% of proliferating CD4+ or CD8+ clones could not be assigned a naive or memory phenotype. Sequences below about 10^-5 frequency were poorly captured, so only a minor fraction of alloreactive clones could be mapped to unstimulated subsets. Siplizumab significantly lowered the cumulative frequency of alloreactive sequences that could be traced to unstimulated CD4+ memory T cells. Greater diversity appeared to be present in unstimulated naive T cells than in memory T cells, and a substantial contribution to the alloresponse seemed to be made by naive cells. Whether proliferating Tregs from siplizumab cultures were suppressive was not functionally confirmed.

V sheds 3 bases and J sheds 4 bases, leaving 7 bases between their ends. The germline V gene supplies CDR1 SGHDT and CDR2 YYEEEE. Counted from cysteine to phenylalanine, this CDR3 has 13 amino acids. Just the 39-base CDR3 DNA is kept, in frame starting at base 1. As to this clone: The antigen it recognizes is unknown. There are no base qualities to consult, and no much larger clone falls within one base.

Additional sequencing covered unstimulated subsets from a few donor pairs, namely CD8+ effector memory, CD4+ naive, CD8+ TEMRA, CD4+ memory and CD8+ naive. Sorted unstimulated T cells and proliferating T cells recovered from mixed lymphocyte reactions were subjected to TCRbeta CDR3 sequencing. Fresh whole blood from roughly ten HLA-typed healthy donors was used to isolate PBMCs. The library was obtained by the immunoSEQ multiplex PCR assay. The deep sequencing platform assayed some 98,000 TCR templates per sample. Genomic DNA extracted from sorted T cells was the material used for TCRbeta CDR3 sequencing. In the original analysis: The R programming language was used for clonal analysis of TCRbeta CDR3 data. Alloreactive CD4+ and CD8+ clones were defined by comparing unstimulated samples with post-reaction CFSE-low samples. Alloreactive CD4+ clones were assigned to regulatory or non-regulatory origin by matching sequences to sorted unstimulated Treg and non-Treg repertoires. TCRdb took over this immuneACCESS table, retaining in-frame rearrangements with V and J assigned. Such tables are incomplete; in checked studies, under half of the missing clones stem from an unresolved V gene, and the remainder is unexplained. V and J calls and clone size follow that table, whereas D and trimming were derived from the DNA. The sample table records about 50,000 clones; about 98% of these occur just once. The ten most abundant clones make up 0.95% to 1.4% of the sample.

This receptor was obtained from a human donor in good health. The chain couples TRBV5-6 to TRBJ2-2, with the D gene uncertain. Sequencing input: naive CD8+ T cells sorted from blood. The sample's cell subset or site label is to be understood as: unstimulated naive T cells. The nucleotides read TGTGCCAGCAGCTATCGTCGCACCGGGGAGCTGTTTTTT. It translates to CASSYRRTGELFF.